A single sample gave rise to the 29 T cell receptor beta chains below, sequenced in a study of blood T cell repertoires in COVID-19. Repertoires were generated with immunoSEQ multiplex PCR, while TCRdb's copy carries only in-frame clones and drops some. In the table there are around 67,000 clones, 87% of which are singletons. The sequenced sample was peripheral blood. The source is a man aged 45-65 years with active COVID-19.

V is TRBV7-8 and J is TRBJ2-7; 13 nucleotides align to TRBD2. Germline V gene data show CDR1 as SGHVS and CDR2 as FQNEAQ. Trimming cost V 3 bases and J 6 bases; bases outside gene matches: 2. CDR3 length: 14 amino acids. CDR3 residues: CASSFTSGRGEQYF. In DNA form, the CDR3 reads TGTGCCAGCAGCTTTACTAGCGGGAGGGGCGAGCAGTACTTC.

The CDR3 nucleotides are TGTGCCAGCAGAAATCCGGGACTAGCGGGAGTCGAGCAGTACTTC. Its translation: CASRNPGLAGVEQYF. The chain has TRBV28 and TRBJ2-7, with TRBD2 matching over 14 bases. V was clipped by 6 bases and J by 6 bases; unmatched bases: 7. The CDR3 spans 15 residues. The germline V gene encodes CDR1 MDHEN and CDR2 SYDVKM. Full variable domain (outside the CDR3, taken from reference TRBV28 and TRBJ2-7): DVKVTQSSRYLVKRTGEKVFLECVQDMDHENMFWYRQDPGLGLRLIYFSYDVKMKEKGDIPEGYSVSREKKERFSLILESASTNQTSMYLCASRNPGLAGVEQYFGPGTRLTVT.

The rearrangement links TRBV28 to TRBJ1-6; D possibly corresponds to TRBD1 (6 bases). Trimming shortened V by 5 bases and J by 7 bases, and 12 bases separated the two germline ends. This CDR3 has 14 amino acids. Per germline, CDR1 MDHEN and CDR2 SYDVKM. The CDR3 protein is CASSNRVVNSPLHF. DNA of the CDR3: TGTGCCAGCAGTAACAGGGTGGTCAATTCACCCCTCCACTTT. The complete variable domain, with remaining parts taken from reference TRBV28 and TRBJ1-6, reads DVKVTQSSRYLVKRTGEKVFLECVQDMDHENMFWYRQDPGLGLRLIYFSYDVKMKEKGDIPEGYSVSREKKERFSLILESASTNQTSMYLCASSNRVVNSPLHFGNGTRLTVT.

The count of this clone is one. CDR3: CASSTTGTEDEKLFF. For the CDR3, the DNA is TGTGCCAGCTCCACCACCGGGACAGAGGATGAAAAACTGTTTTTT. The rearrangement uses TRBV18 and TRBJ1-4, with 7 bases matching TRBD1. Trimming at V came to 6 bases and at J to 6 bases, leaving 10 bases not matched to a gene. This CDR3 has 15 amino acids. Per the germline V gene, CDR1 is KGHSH and CDR2 is LQKENI.

V is TRBV7-8 and J is TRBJ2-6, with unresolved D. Germline loops: CDR1 SGHVS, CDR2 FQNEAQ. The V end lost 4 bases, the J end lost 0 bases, and 4 bases lay between the germline ends. There are 14 residues in the CDR3. In DNA, the CDR3 is TGTGCCAGCAGCTCCTCCTCTGGGGCCAACGTCCTGACTTTC. Translating gives CASSSSSGANVLTF.

J is TRBJ1-5 and V is TRBV19, with TRBD1 as a possible D gene (5 bases). This CDR3 has 16 residues. CDR1 is LNHDA, CDR2 SQIVND, per germline (reference sequence). Between the trimmed V and J ends, which lost 11 bases and 0 bases, there was a span of 20 bases. The CDR3 DNA sequence: TGTGCCGGGGGGAGGGGAAACGATTTTAGCAATCAGCCCCAGCATTTT. Encoded protein: CAGGRGNDFSNQPQHF.

The gene calls are TRBV21-1 and TRBJ2-5; TRBD1, the D gene given by the table, was not confirmed from the DNA. TRBV21-1 is noted as a pseudogene. This CDR3 has 15 amino acids. In DNA, the CDR3 is TGTGCCAGCAGCGACCGGGACACACCAGGAGAGACCCAGTACTTC. The encoded protein is CASSDRDTPGETQYF.

The J gene is TRBJ2-7, the V gene TRBV29-1, with 10 bases identical to TRBD2. CDR3 size: 15 residues. The J segment lost 0 bases and the V segment lost 2 bases, leaving 4 bases of the junction unmatched. Germline V gene lookup returns CDR1 SQVTM and CDR2 ANQGSEA. The CDR3 here is CSVESPSGSSYEQYF. The DNA of the CDR3 is TGCAGCGTTGAAAGCCCTAGCGGGAGCTCCTACGAGCAGTACTTC.

In its sample, this clone was seen once. V and J are TRBV7-9 and TRBJ1-1; D gene uncertain. The germline CDR1 and CDR2 sequences are SEHNR and FQNEAQ (reference sequence). CDR3 length: 12 residues. V lost 0 bases and J 4 bases, leaving 3 bases between the germline ends. The CDR3 sequence is CASSLAGTEAFF. The CDR3 region has the DNA TGTGCCAGCAGCTTAGCCGGCACTGAAGCTTTCTTT.

The chain combines TRBV28 with TRBJ2-1; 7 bases agree with TRBD1. CDR3 length: 14 amino acids. V lost 3 bases to trimming and J lost 5 bases; unmatched junction nucleotides: 4. Germline CDR1 and CDR2: MDHEN and SYDVKM. The CDR3 loop reads CASSLSRGNNEQFF. The CDR3 DNA reads TGTGCCAGCAGTTTGTCCAGGGGGAACAATGAGCAGTTCTTC.

This clone was observed once. This rearrangement joins TRBV6-5 to TRBJ2-2; D remains ambiguous. CDR1 MNHEY and CDR2 SVGAGI come from the germline V gene. Trimming shortened V by 0 bases and J by 6 bases, and 11 bases separated the two germline ends. The CDR3 is 15 amino acids. CDR3 region: CASSYSLRSAGELFF. In DNA form, the CDR3 reads TGTGCCAGCAGTTACTCGTTGAGGTCTGCCGGGGAGCTGTTTTTT.

The rearrangement joins TRBV9 to TRBJ2-7; TRBD1 matches at 8 bases. V lost 3 bases to trimming and J lost 3 bases; unmatched junction nucleotides: 11. There are 16 residues in the CDR3. The germline V gene has CDR1 SGDLS and CDR2 YYNGEE. This CDR3 is CASSALQGQGVYEQYF. The CDR3 DNA reads TGTGCCAGCAGCGCCCTCCAAGGACAGGGTGTCTACGAGCAGTACTTC.

This sequence joins TRBV6-6 and TRBJ1-2; tentative D call: TRBD1 (6 bases). The CDR3 loop spans 12 amino acids. V gave up 4 bases and J gave up 7 bases, with 10 bases separating them. Germline V gene sequence: CDR1 MNHNY, CDR2 SVGAGI (reference sequence). CDR3 nucleotides: TGTGCCAGCAGTTGGGGGCAGCTTGGCTACACCTTC. Translated, it gives CASSWGQLGYTF.

The chain is built from TRBV11-2 and TRBJ2-7, with D perhaps matching TRBD1 (5 bases). V was pared by 2 bases and J by 4 bases, with 9 bases between. This CDR3 region has 13 residues. The germline gives CDR1 SGHAT, CDR2 FQNNGV. CDR3 residues: CASSLSPGYEQYF. CDR3 coding DNA: TGTGCCAGCAGCTTAAGCCCAGGGTACGAGCAGTACTTC.

V and J are TRBV7-2 and TRBJ2-5; 14 bases line up with TRBD2. The CDR3 runs to 16 residues. Losses at the gene ends were 5 bases for V and 5 bases for J; bases not matched to a gene: 7. The germline V gene encodes CDR1 SGHTA and CDR2 FQGNSA. In DNA, the CDR3 is TGTGCCAGCAGCCCAAGACTAGCGGGAGGGCACGAGACCCAGTACTTC. It yields the protein CASSPRLAGGHETQYF.

The chain uses TRBV19 and TRBJ1-6, with 10 positions matching TRBD1. The CDR3 loop spans 14 amino acids. V shed 5 bases and J 9 bases; nucleotides not matched to a gene: 4. Germline V gene data show CDR1 as LNHDA and CDR2 as SQIVND (reference sequence). CDR3 amino acids: CASSPDRGPSPLHF. The CDR3 DNA sequence: TGTGCCAGTAGTCCCGACAGGGGGCCTTCACCCCTCCACTTT.

This clone was recorded only once. This chain links TRBV3-1 (or the pseudogene TRBV3-2) with TRBJ2-7; TRBD1 matches 9 bases. Germline V CDR1 and CDR2: LGHDT, YNNKEL (reference sequence). The CDR3 extends over 16 amino acids. Trimming took 1 base from V and 5 from J; bases not matched to a gene: 9. The CDR3 nucleotides are TGTGCCAGCAGCCAAGGGACCGGGACAGGGTTGCACGAGCAGTACTTC. It yields the protein CASSQGTGTGLHEQYF.

For the CDR3, the DNA is TGTGCCAGCACGGGGGGAGGTAATGAGCAGTTCTTC. Protein: CASTGGGNEQFF. The V gene is TRBV6-5, the J gene TRBJ2-1; 7 nucleotides match TRBD2. The CDR3 is made up of 12 amino acids. The junction had 4 bases not matched to a gene; V was cut back by 7 bases and J by 7 bases. CDR1 is MNHEY and CDR2 is SVGAGI in the germline V gene.

This chain connects TRBV5-1 to TRBJ2-1; 7 bases are a match to TRBD2. The V segment lost 4 bases and the J segment 8 bases; nucleotides outside the gene matches: 12. Per germline, CDR1 SGHRS and CDR2 YFSETQ. The CDR3 loop spans 15 amino acids. The CDR3 DNA sequence: TGCGCCAGCAGCGCTGGGACTACCCAACCCGATGAGCAGTTCTTC. This sequence encodes CASSAGTTQPDEQFF.

This clone has a count of ten or more. This chain uses TRBV18 with TRBJ1-1; D gene ambiguous. The V gene lost 3 bases and the J gene lost 0 bases, with 11 bases spanning the gap. The CDR3 is made up of 15 amino acids. Germline assignment: CDR1 KGHSH and CDR2 LQKENI. The CDR3 region has the DNA TGTGCCAGCTCACCCGGTCTTCGGTTGAACACTGAAGCTTTCTTT. This sequence encodes CASSPGLRLNTEAFF.

This rearrangement joins TRBV19 to TRBJ1-5; the D gene is possibly TRBD1 (5 bases). With 0 bases removed from V and 1 base from J, the gap between germline ends came to 10 bases. CDR3 length: 16 residues. Looked up from germline, CDR1 is LNHDA and CDR2 is SQIVND (reference sequence). In nucleotides, the CDR3 is TGTGCCAGTAGTATAGACAGGGTAGGCAGCAATCAGCCCCAGCATTTT. Protein sequence: CASSIDRVGSNQPQHF.

The rearrangement links TRBV7-9 to TRBJ1-1; TRBD1 aligns across 12 bases. The CDR3 loop spans 18 amino acids. CDR1 is SEHNR, CDR2 FQNEAQ, per germline (reference sequence). J lost 1 base, V lost 4 bases, and 10 bases had no gene match. CDR3 protein: CASSYLGTGGLRNTEAFF. CDR3 sequence (DNA): TGTGCCAGCAGCTACCTCGGGACAGGGGGCCTTAGGAACACTGAAGCTTTCTTT.

Only one count was recorded for this clone. V usage is TRBV7-2 and J usage is TRBJ2-7; D perhaps matches TRBD2 (6 bases). This CDR3 comprises 13 residues. Trimming removed 7 bases from V and 3 bases from J, with 13 bases in between. In germline, CDR1 is SGHTA, CDR2 FQGNSA. The CDR3 here is CASNTRGGYEQYF. CDR3 DNA sequence: TGTGCCAGCAACACCCGGGGAGGCTACGAGCAGTACTTC.

The chain carries TRBV3-1 (or the pseudogene TRBV3-2) and TRBJ2-7; D is possibly TRBD1 (6 bases). In germline, CDR1 is LGHDT, CDR2 YNNKEL (reference sequence). V gave up 4 bases and J gave up 3 bases, with 13 bases separating them. CDR3 length: 14 residues. The CDR3 DNA reads as TGTGCCAGCAGCCCACGAGGGGACAACTACGAGCAGTACTTC. Translated: CASSPRGDNYEQYF.

This clone is a singleton in its sample. The chain uses TRBV19 and TRBJ2-5; 7 nucleotides match TRBD2. V lost 3 bases to trimming and J lost 5 bases; unmatched junction nucleotides: 9. This CDR3 is 15 amino acids long. Germline V lookup: CDR1 LNHDA, CDR2 SQIVND (reference sequence). The CDR3: CASSITFGLVETQYF. The CDR3 DNA reads as TGTGCCAGTAGTATTACGTTCGGACTAGTGGAGACCCAGTACTTC.

This chain joins TRBV7-2 and TRBJ1-2; TRBD1 aligns across 10 bases. The CDR3 contains 15 residues. V lost 4 bases, J lost 2 bases, and 4 bases stayed unmatched. Per germline, CDR1 SGHTA and CDR2 FQGNSA. The CDR3 nucleotides are TGTGCCAGCAGCTCCCGGACAGGGGGGAACTATGGCTACACCTTC. It specifies CASSSRTGGNYGYTF.

The chain carries TRBV14 and TRBJ1-2, with 7 bases matching TRBD1. The V gene's germline CDR1 is SGHDN and CDR2 FVKESK. The V and J ends lost 1 base and 4 bases, in that order; junction bases with no gene match: 6. CDR3 length: 15 amino acids. The CDR3 reads CASSQGSGGGYGYTF. CDR3 nucleotide sequence: TGTGCCAGCAGCCAAGGGTCAGGGGGAGGCTATGGCTACACCTTC.

This clone was observed a few times. The chain links TRBV4-3 to TRBJ2-1; no definite D call. CDR1 is LGHNA and CDR2 is YSLEER in the germline V gene. V lost 3 bases and J lost 10, with 16 bases in between. The CDR3 length is 14 residues. CDR3 in amino acids: CASSQTPGLGEQFF. CDR3 nucleotide sequence: TGCGCCAGCAGCCAGACCCCCGGTCTCGGGGAGCAGTTCTTC.

The chain recombines TRBV4-3 with TRBJ1-1; a weak D match, TRBD1 (6 bases). V was pared by 0 bases and J by 5 bases, with 10 bases between. CDR1 LGHNA and CDR2 YSLEER come from the germline V gene. The CDR3 is 14 residues long. This CDR3 reads CASSQETRGTEAFF. The CDR3 region has the DNA TGCGCCAGCAGCCAAGAGACAAGGGGGACTGAAGCTTTCTTT.